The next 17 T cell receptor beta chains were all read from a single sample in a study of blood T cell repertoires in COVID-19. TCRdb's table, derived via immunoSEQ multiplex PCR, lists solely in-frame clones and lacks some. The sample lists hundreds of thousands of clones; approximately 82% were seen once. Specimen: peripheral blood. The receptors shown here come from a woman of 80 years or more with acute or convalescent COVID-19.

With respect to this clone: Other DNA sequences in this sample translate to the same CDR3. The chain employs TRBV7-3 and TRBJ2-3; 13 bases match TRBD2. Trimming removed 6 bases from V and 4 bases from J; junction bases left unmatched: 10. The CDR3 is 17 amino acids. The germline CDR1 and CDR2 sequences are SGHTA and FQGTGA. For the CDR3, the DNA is TGTGCCAGCAGGTCCAATCCGGGACTAGCGGGACCAGATACGCAGTATTTT. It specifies CASRSNPGLAGPDTQYF.

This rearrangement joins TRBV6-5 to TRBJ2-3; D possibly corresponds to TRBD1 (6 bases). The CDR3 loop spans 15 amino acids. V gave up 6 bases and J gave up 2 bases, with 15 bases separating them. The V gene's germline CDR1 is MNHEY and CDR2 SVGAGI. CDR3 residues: CASSTSQGLTDTQYF. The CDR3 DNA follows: TGTGCCAGCAGCACTTCCCAGGGGCTCACAGATACGCAGTATTTT.

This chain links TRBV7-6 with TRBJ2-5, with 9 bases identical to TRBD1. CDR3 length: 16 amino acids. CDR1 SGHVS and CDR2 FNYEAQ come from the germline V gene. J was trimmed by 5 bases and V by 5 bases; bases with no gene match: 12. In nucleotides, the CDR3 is TGTGCCAGCAGCCCCTTGGGGACAGGGACGGGCGAGACCCAGTACTTC. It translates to CASSPLGTGTGETQYF.

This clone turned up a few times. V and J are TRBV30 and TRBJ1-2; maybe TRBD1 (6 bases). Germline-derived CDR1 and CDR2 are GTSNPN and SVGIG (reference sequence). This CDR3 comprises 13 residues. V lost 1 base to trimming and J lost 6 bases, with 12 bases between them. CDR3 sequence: CAWSGGRGHGYTF. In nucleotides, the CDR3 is TGTGCCTGGAGTGGCGGCAGGGGACATGGCTACACCTTC.

The CDR3 reads CSVESPGKGNTGELFF. DNA for the CDR3: TGCAGCGTTGAATCACCAGGGAAAGGGAACACCGGGGAGCTGTTTTTT. The chain joins TRBV29-1 to TRBJ2-2; D might be TRBD1 (5 bases). Germline V lookup: CDR1 SQVTM, CDR2 ANQGSEA. The ends were cut back, 2 bases at V and 1 base at J, with 14 bases in the middle. The CDR3 loop spans 16 amino acids.

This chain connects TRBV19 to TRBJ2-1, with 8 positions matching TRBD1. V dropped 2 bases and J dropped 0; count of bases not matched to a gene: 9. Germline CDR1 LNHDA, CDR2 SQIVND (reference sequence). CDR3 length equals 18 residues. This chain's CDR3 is CASSIKRQGSSSYNEQFF. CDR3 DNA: TGTGCCAGTAGTATAAAGAGACAGGGGTCCAGCTCCTACAATGAGCAGTTCTTC.

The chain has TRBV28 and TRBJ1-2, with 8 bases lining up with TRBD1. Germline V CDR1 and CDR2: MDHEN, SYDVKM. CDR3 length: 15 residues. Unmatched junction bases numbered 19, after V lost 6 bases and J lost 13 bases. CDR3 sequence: CASSESQDRVMGGTF. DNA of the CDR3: TGTGCCAGCAGCGAATCCCAGGACAGGGTGATGGGTGGCACCTTC.

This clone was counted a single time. Here the CDR3 reads CAISESNWEQETQYF. CDR3 coding DNA: TGTGCCATCAGTGAGTCTAATTGGGAGCAAGAGACCCAGTACTTC. The chain combines TRBV10-3 with TRBJ2-5; D possibly corresponds to TRBD2 (5 bases). Trimming cost V 0 bases and J 2 bases, with 10 bases left between them. Germline V gene sequence: CDR1 ENHRY, CDR2 SYGVKD. There are 15 residues in the CDR3.

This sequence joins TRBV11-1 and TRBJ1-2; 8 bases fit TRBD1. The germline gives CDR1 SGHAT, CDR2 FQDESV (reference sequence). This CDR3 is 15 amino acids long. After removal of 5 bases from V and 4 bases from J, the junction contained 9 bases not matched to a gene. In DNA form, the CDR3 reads TGTGCCAGCAGCCCGGGGCAGGGGGCTTTCTATGGCTACACCTTC. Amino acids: CASSPGQGAFYGYTF.

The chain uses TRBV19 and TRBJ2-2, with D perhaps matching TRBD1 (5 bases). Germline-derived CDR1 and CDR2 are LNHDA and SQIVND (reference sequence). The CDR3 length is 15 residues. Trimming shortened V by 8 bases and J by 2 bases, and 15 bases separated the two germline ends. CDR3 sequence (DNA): TGTGCCAGTGGACGGTGGCAGGGAAACACCGGGGAGCTGTTTTTT. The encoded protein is CASGRWQGNTGELFF.

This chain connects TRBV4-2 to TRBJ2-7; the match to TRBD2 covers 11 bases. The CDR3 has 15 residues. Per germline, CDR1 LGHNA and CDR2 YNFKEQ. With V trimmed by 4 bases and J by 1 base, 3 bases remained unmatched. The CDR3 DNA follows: TGTGCCAGCAGCCCGGGGACTAGCGGATCCTACGAGCAGTACTTC. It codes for CASSPGTSGSYEQYF.

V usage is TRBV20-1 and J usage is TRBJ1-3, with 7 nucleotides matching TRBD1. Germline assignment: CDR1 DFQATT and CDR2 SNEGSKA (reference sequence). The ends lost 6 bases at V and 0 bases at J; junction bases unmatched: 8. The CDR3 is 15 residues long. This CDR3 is CSASPRTGSGNTIYF. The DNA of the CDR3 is TGCAGTGCGAGTCCTCGGACAGGCTCTGGAAACACCATATATTTT.

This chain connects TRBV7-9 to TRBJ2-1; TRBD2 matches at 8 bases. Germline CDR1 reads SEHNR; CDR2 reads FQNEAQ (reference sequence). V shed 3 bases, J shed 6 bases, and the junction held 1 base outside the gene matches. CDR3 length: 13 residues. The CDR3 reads CASSLTSANEQFF. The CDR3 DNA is TGTGCCAGCAGCTTGACTAGCGCCAATGAGCAGTTCTTC.

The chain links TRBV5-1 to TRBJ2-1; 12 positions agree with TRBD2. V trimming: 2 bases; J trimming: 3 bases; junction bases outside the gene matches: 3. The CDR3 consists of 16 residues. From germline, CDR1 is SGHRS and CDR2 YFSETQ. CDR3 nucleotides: TGCGCCAGCAGCTTACCGGGACTAGCGGGCTACAATGAGCAGTTCTTC. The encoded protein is CASSLPGLAGYNEQFF.

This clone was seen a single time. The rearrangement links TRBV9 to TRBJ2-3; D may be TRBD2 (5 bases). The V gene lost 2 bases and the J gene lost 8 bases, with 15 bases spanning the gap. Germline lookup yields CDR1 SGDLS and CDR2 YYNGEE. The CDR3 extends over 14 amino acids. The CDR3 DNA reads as TGTGCCAGCAGCGTCGAACTAGGAGGAGGTACGCAGTATTTT. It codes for CASSVELGGGTQYF.

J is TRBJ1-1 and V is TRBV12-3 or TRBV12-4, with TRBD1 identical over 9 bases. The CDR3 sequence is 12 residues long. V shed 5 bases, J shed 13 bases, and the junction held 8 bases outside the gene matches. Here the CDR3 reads CASSPGQGTDFF. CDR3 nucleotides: TGTGCCAGCAGTCCGGGACAGGGAACGGATTTCTTT.

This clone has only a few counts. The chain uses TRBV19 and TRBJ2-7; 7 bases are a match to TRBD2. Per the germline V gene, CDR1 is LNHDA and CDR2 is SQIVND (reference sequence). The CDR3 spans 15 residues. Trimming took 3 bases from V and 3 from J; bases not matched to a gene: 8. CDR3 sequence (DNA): TGTGCCAGTAGTATGGAGCTGGGGGGGTTCTACGAGCAGTACTTC. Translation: CASSMELGGFYEQYF.